This T cell receptor beta chain was profiled in a study of CD8+CD57+ T cells in acquired aplastic anemia. About the research overall: On average, sorted CD4+ and CD8+ cells gave approximately 3 ug of DNA. Sequencing produced an average of roughly 11 million reads per healthy donor for CD4+ cells. Study findings and constraints: Researchers reported that CD8+ Simpson's diversity was not significantly different in patients versus controls.

This CDR3 region has 14 residues. Germline loops: CDR1 SNHLY, CDR2 FYNNEI. Trimming left V 6 bases short and J 2 bases short, with 12 bases between. Using genomic DNA as the template, TCR beta VDJ and CDR3 profiling was carried out. Via MiXCR, TCRdb re-called the reads, giving one row per CDR3 protein. The sample carries hundreds of thousands of distinct CDR3 sequences, 55% to 75% recorded once. Concerning this clonotype: No antigen is known for it.

The rearrangement uses TRBV2 and TRBJ2-3, with D possibly being TRBD2 (5 bases). The origin of this receptor is a human donor in good health, serving as a control. Material: sorted CD4+, CD8+, or CD8+CD57+ T cells (not recorded which) from PBMCs. The CDR3 protein is CASSRGLDTDTQYF. CDR3 sequence (DNA): TGTGCCAGCAGCCGAGGGTTGGACACAGATACGCAGTATTTT.